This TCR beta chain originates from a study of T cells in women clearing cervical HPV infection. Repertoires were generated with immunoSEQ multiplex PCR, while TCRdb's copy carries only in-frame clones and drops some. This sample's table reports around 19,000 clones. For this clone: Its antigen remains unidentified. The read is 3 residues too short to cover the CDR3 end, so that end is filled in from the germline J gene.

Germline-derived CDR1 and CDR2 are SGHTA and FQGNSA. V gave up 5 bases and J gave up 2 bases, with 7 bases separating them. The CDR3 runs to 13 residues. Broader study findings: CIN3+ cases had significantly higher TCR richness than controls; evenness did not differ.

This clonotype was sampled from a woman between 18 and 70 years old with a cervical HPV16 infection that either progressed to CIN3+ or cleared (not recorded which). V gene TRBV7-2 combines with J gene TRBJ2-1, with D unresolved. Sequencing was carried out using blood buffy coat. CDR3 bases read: TGTGCCAGCAGCCAGGCTCCCTACAATGAG. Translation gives CASSQAPYNE. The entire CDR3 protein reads CASSQAPYNEQFF.